This T cell receptor beta chain came from a study of blood T cell repertoires in COVID-19. Whole-study context: Some COVID-19 samples were acute and others convalescent; all came from the United States, Italy and Spain. T cells, B-cell-depleted T cells, or PBMCs provided the cDNA or gDNA that served as material.

Original processing methods: Counts of nucleated cells, estimated from reference gene primer amplification, were obtained. Produced via immunoSEQ multiplex PCR; TCRdb's table is partial and in-frame only. V and J calls and clone size are copied from that table; D and trimming were computed from the DNA. Here the sample spans 35,000 to 45,000 clones, around 90% being singletons. This clone was seen once. The CDR3 is made up of 12 amino acids. With V trimmed by 5 bases and J by 7 bases, 3 bases remained unmatched. Germline assignment: CDR1 SGHRS and CDR2 YFSETQ. The V gene is TRBV5-1, the J gene TRBJ1-2; 9 bases map to TRBD1. The material sequenced was peripheral blood. The TCR comes from a human donor in a cohort sampled during active COVID-19. This chain's CDR3 is CASRQGASGYTF. The CDR3 nucleotides read TGCGCCAGCAGACAGGGGGCAAGTGGCTACACCTTC.